These 30 T cell receptor beta chains share one sample of origin, sequenced in a study of cytomegalovirus exposure and HLA in healthy donors (dated by TCRdb to 2015 to 2018). Preparation of the library involved the immunoSEQ multiplex PCR assay. A mixture of 60 forward primers for TCR Vbeta segments and 13 reverse primers for TCR Jbeta segments was used in the multiplex PCR. TCRdb re-hosts the immuneACCESS table, in-frame sequences only. Its copies lack some clones; in the studies checked, an unresolved V gene accounts for under half of them, and the cause for the rest is not known. Present in this sample are under 150,000 clones, around 80% of which were seen just once. 1% to 1.5% of the sample rests with the top ten. Material for sequencing was PBMCs. These TCRs come from a male donor in good health and CMV-seropositive.

The chain links TRBV19 to TRBJ2-3, with 7 nucleotides matching TRBD2. V gave up 6 bases and J gave up 7 bases; unmatched junction bases: 4. Germline CDR1 reads LNHDA; CDR2 reads SQIVND (reference sequence). The CDR3 extends over 12 amino acids. CDR3 amino acids: CASRGGTNTQYF. Written as DNA, the CDR3 is TGTGCCAGTAGGGGGGGGACGAATACGCAGTATTTT.

This clone has more than one count but fewer than ten. This chain connects TRBV6-5 to TRBJ2-5; 11 bases map to TRBD1. The trim removed 0 bases at V and 5 bases at J, leaving 5 bases unmatched. The CDR3 extends over 16 amino acids. Germline V gives CDR1 MNHEY, CDR2 SVGAGI. The CDR3 region has the DNA TGTGCCAGCAGTTACTCAAGGACAGGGGGCAAGGAGACCCAGTACTTC. Translated, it gives CASSYSRTGGKETQYF.

This clone is a singleton in its sample. One end of the junction does not line up with germline, which may come from a read error. The chain is built from TRBV7-7 and TRBJ2-1; weak D call: TRBD2 (6 bases). The CDR3 has 13 amino acids. Germline CDR1 and CDR2: SSHAT and FNYEAQ (reference sequence). In DNA form, the CDR3 reads TGTGCTAGCAGCTTAGCGCGGGATCATGAGCAGTTCTTC. This encodes CASSLARDHEQFF.

This rearrangement joins TRBV11-2 to TRBJ2-5; D possibly corresponds to TRBD2 (6 bases). This CDR3 spans 14 amino acids. Trimming shortened V by 1 base and J by 5 bases, and 11 bases separated the two germline ends. The germline V gene encodes CDR1 SGHAT and CDR2 FQNNGV. The chain's CDR3 is CASSLGLGWETQYF. For the CDR3, the DNA is TGTGCCAGCAGCTTAGGACTAGGGTGGGAGACCCAGTACTTC.

Concerning this clone: Other nucleotide sequences from this sample produce the same CDR3. The V gene is TRBV19, the J gene TRBJ1-1, with TRBD1 matching over 7 bases. CDR1 LNHDA and CDR2 SQIVND come from the germline V gene (reference sequence). The CDR3 extends over 12 amino acids. With 4 bases clipped from V and 6 bases from J, the junction kept 2 bases outside the gene matches. CDR3 sequence reads: CASSRQGAEAFF. CDR3 nucleotides: TGTGCCAGTAGTAGGCAGGGGGCTGAAGCTTTCTTT.

The V gene is TRBV2, the J gene TRBJ2-2; 10 bases line up with TRBD2. The CDR3 totals 15 residues. J was trimmed by 4 bases and V by 7 bases; bases with no gene match: 6. Germline V lookup: CDR1 SNHLY, CDR2 FYNNEI. The CDR3 protein is CASTSGGAGTGELFF. Here the CDR3 DNA reads TGTGCCAGCACCAGCGGGGGGGCCGGCACCGGGGAGCTGTTTTTT. Full variable domain (outside the CDR3, taken from reference TRBV2 and TRBJ2-2): EPEVTQTPSHQVTQMGQEVILRCVPISNHLYFYWYRQILGQKVEFLVSFYNNEISEKSEIFDDQFSVERPDGSNFTLKIRSTKLEDSAMYFCASTSGGAGTGELFFGEGSRLTVL.

The V call is TRBV11-3, the J call TRBJ1-2; D is possibly TRBD1 (6 bases). Deletions cut 5 bases from V and 8 bases from J, with 15 bases between. Germline loops: CDR1 SGHNT, CDR2 YENEEA. This CDR3 is 13 amino acids long. CDR3 amino acids: CASSGVGGRGYTF. CDR3 coding DNA: TGTGCCAGCAGCGGGGTGGGGGGGCGAGGCTACACCTTC.

In the case of this clone: This CDR3 is also generated by other DNA sequences in the sample. The gene calls are TRBV9 and TRBJ1-1; D perhaps matches TRBD1 (5 bases). This CDR3 has 13 residues. Germline V gene sequence: CDR1 SGDLS, CDR2 YYNGEE. V lost 3 bases, J lost 4 bases, and 10 bases lay in between. The CDR3 spells CASSAGGGTEAFF. DNA of the CDR3: TGTGCCAGCAGCGCCGGGGGGGGCACTGAAGCTTTCTTT.

As to this clone: An end of the junction does not agree with germline; a read error may underlie this. The chain links TRBV7-7 to TRBJ2-7; TRBD1 matches at 8 bases. Germline V gene data show CDR1 as SSHAT and CDR2 as FNYEAQ (reference sequence). This CDR3 is built from 18 residues. The CDR3 bases are TGTGCTAGCAGATTAGGACAGGGACGAGAGAAAAATACCTACGAGCAGTACTTC. It translates to CASRLGQGREKNTYEQYF. Complete variable domain (other parts from reference TRBV7-7 and TRBJ2-7): GAGVSQSPRYKVTKRGQDVTLRCDPISSHATLYWYQQALGQGPEFLTYFNYEAQPDKSGLPSDRFSAERPEGSISTLTIQRTEQRDSAMYRCASRLGQGREKNTYEQYFGPGTRLTVT.

The rearrangement uses TRBV27 and TRBJ2-1, with D possibly matching TRBD2 (5 bases). V shed 5 bases and J shed 8 bases, with 16 bases lying between them. Germline assignment: CDR1 MNHEY and CDR2 SMNVEV (reference sequence). The CDR3 runs 14 residues. The CDR3 is CASSRSPRGYEQFF. CDR3 nucleotides: TGTGCCAGCAGTCGGAGCCCCCGGGGATATGAGCAGTTCTTC.

The chain carries TRBV4-1 and TRBJ1-2, with 7 bases fitting TRBD1. The CDR3 is made up of 15 amino acids. J was trimmed by 1 base and V by 1 base; bases with no gene match: 3. Germline V gene lookup returns CDR1 MGHRA and CDR2 YSYEKL. CDR3 in amino acids: CASSQGTGNNYGYTF. CDR3 coding DNA: TGCGCCAGCAGCCAAGGGACAGGAAATAACTATGGCTACACCTTC.

This chain uses TRBV7-3 with TRBJ2-6; TRBD2 aligns across 8 bases. V lost 5 bases and J lost 3; bases outside the gene matches: 6. The V gene's germline CDR1 is SGHTA and CDR2 FQGTGA. CDR3 length equals 16 residues. As DNA, the CDR3 is TGTGCCAGCAGCCCGGGGGGGGTTAGTGGGGCCAACGTCCTGACTTTC. Protein product: CASSPGGVSGANVLTF.

This clone was found once. The J gene is TRBJ1-4, the V gene TRBV4-1; D is ambiguous. V shed 0 bases and J shed 10 bases, with 12 bases lying between them. Germline-derived CDR1 and CDR2 are MGHRA and YSYEKL. This CDR3 is 14 amino acids long. The CDR3 here is CASSQDGLVGKLFF. As DNA, the CDR3 is TGCGCCAGCAGCCAAGATGGACTGGTCGGAAAACTGTTTTTT.

The rearrangement links TRBV5-1 to TRBJ2-7; 10 bases map to TRBD1. Trimming cost V 4 bases and J 2 bases; bases outside gene matches: 9. This CDR3 spans 16 amino acids. The germline V gene has CDR1 SGHRS and CDR2 YFSETQ. The DNA of the CDR3 is TGCGCCAGCAGCACCTACGCCGGGACAGGGGCCTACGAGCAGTACTTC. Protein sequence: CASSTYAGTGAYEQYF.

This chain connects TRBV5-6 to TRBJ2-1; 7 bases fit TRBD1. J gave up 7 bases and V 0 bases, and 1 base lay outside the gene matches. This CDR3 has 13 amino acids. Germline V gives CDR1 SGHDT, CDR2 YYEEEE. CDR3 residues: CASSLEGANEQFF. The CDR3 DNA reads as TGTGCCAGCAGCTTGGAGGGGGCGAATGAGCAGTTCTTC.

V gene TRBV7-9 combines with J gene TRBJ2-1; D gene unclear. With 3 bases removed from V and 5 bases from J, the gap between germline ends came to 8 bases. This CDR3 spans 13 amino acids. The germline V gene has CDR1 SEHNR and CDR2 FQNEAQ (reference sequence). The CDR3 nucleotides read TGTGCCAGCAGCTTGTCATCCAACAATGAGCAGTTCTTC. Residues: CASSLSSNNEQFF.

The sample holds one count of this clone. The chain combines TRBV2 with TRBJ1-2; no definite D call. Germline CDR1 reads SNHLY; CDR2 reads FYNNEI. Trimming took 2 bases from V and 1 from J, leaving 5 bases between them. The CDR3 is 13 amino acids. CDR3: CASSEQNNYGYTF. The CDR3 DNA reads as TGTGCCAGCAGTGAACAAAATAACTATGGCTACACCTTC. Full variable domain (rest looked up from reference TRBV2 and TRBJ1-2): EPEVTQTPSHQVTQMGQEVILRCVPISNHLYFYWYRQILGQKVEFLVSFYNNEISEKSEIFDDQFSVERPDGSNFTLKIRSTKLEDSAMYFCASSEQNNYGYTFGSGTRLTVV.

On this clone itself: This sample includes further DNA sequences coding for the same CDR3. V gene TRBV11-3 combines with J gene TRBJ2-2; unclear D gene. The CDR3 has 14 residues. V was trimmed by 1 base and J by 1 base, leaving 4 bases between them. Germline V lookup: CDR1 SGHNT, CDR2 YENEEA. The CDR3 DNA sequence: TGTGCCAGCAGCTTAGGGCAGAACACCGGGGAGCTGTTTTTT. Its protein is CASSLGQNTGELFF.

The V call is TRBV12-5, the J call TRBJ2-7; possibly TRBD2 for D (5 bases). Trimming shortened V by 8 bases and J by 0 bases, and 11 bases separated the two germline ends. Germline loops: CDR1 LGHNT, CDR2 FRNRAP. The CDR3 contains 13 residues. The CDR3 loop is CASIPGDSYEQYF. CDR3 sequence (DNA): TGTGCTAGTATACCCGGGGACTCCTACGAGCAGTACTTC.

The chain employs TRBV30 and TRBJ1-2; D possibly corresponds to TRBD1 (5 bases). V lost 4 bases, J lost 4 bases, and 22 bases lay in between. Germline loops: CDR1 GTSNPN, CDR2 SVGIG (reference sequence). The CDR3 consists of 16 residues. CDR3 region: CAWIGSGGTPLYGYTF. In DNA form, the CDR3 reads TGTGCCTGGATAGGGTCGGGGGGAACCCCCCTCTATGGCTACACCTTC. Drawing the rest from reference TRBV30 and TRBJ1-2, the complete variable domain is SQTIHQWPATLVQPVGSPLSLECTVEGTSNPNLYWYRQAAGRGLQLLFYSVGIGQISSEVPQNLSASRPQDRQFILSSKKLLLSDSGFYLCAWIGSGGTPLYGYTFGSGTRLTVV.

V usage is TRBV5-1 and J usage is TRBJ2-1; 15 positions agree with TRBD2. CDR3 length: 15 amino acids. The trim removed 4 bases at V and 11 bases at J, leaving 7 bases unmatched. Germline assignment: CDR1 SGHRS and CDR2 YFSETQ. The CDR3 bases are TGCGCCAGCAGCGGCGGGACTAGCGGGAGGCAACAGCAGTTCTTC. Encoded protein: CASSGGTSGRQQQFF.

The chain recombines TRBV18 with TRBJ1-5, with 11 bases that match TRBD1. Germline-derived CDR1 and CDR2 are KGHSH and LQKENI. V was clipped by 3 bases and J by 6 bases; unmatched bases: 4. This CDR3 spans 15 amino acids. CDR3 bases: TGTGCCAGCTCACCGGGGACAGGGGGGAGTCAGCCCCAGCATTTT. This translates into CASSPGTGGSQPQHF.

The rearrangement links TRBV4-1 to TRBJ1-5; no clear D gene. The ends were cut back, 4 bases at V and 7 bases at J, with 20 bases in the middle. This CDR3 is 16 amino acids long. Germline values: CDR1 MGHRA, CDR2 YSYEKL. CDR3 in amino acids: CASSRFGEDNSQPQHF. Here the CDR3 DNA reads TGCGCCAGCAGCCGCTTCGGTGAAGACAACTCCCAGCCCCAGCATTTT.

The rearrangement links TRBV21-1 to TRBJ1-2; TRBD1, the table's D call, lacks a check against the DNA. TRBV21-1 is recorded as a pseudogene. The CDR3 is made up of 14 amino acids. The CDR3 DNA reads TGTGCCAGCAGAGCAGGGGATAGTGACTATGGCTACACCTTC. This encodes CASRAGDSDYGYTF.

This clone was seen a few times. The chain couples TRBV5-6 to TRBJ1-2; 7 bases fit TRBD1. This CDR3 spans 14 amino acids. Trimming at V came to 4 bases and at J to 0 bases, leaving 3 bases not matched to a gene. Germline V gene data show CDR1 as SGHDT and CDR2 as YYEEEE. The DNA of the CDR3 is TGTGCCAGCAGCCGGGGACAGACTAACTATGGCTACACCTTC. This codes for CASSRGQTNYGYTF.

This chain uses TRBV7-8 with TRBJ2-3; the match to TRBD2 covers 11 bases. J gave up 2 bases and V 6 bases, and 4 bases lay outside the gene matches. The CDR3 spans 15 residues. Germline-derived CDR1 and CDR2 are SGHVS and FQNEAQ. For the CDR3, the DNA is TGTGCCAGCAGACGACTAGCGGGGCCCACAGATACGCAGTATTTT. Protein product: CASRRLAGPTDTQYF.

The genes are TRBV5-6 and TRBJ2-5, with D possibly TRBD1 on 6 matching bases. V was cut by 4 bases and J by 7 bases, with 20 bases left in between. CDR1 is SGHDT and CDR2 is YYEEEE in the germline V gene. This CDR3 has 15 amino acids. CDR3 in amino acids: CASSPSDAGTRTQYF. CDR3 coding DNA: TGTGCCAGCAGCCCGTCCGACGCAGGGACAAGGACCCAGTACTTC.

The rearrangement joins TRBV28 to TRBJ2-7, with D maybe TRBD1 (6 bases). Germline CDR1 is MDHEN and CDR2 is SYDVKM. Trimming left V 2 bases short and J 3 bases short, with 14 bases between. This CDR3 is built from 15 residues. The DNA of the CDR3 is TGTGCCAGCAGTTTAGCCCAGGGGACCATCTACGAGCAGTACTTC. It codes for CASSLAQGTIYEQYF.

The chain joins TRBV5-1 to TRBJ2-7; no clear D gene. The CDR3 has 15 amino acids. Germline lookup yields CDR1 SGHRS and CDR2 YFSETQ. V lost 0 bases, J lost 6 bases, and 16 bases lay in between. CDR3 protein: CASSLVVTVTAEQYF. The CDR3, as DNA: TGCGCCAGCAGCTTGGTAGTTACGGTTACAGCCGAGCAGTACTTC.

This clone was observed a few times. This sequence joins TRBV5-6 and TRBJ1-5; D remains unclear. The V gene lost 0 bases and the J gene lost 9 bases, with 13 bases spanning the gap. Germline assignment: CDR1 SGHDT and CDR2 YYEEEE. This CDR3 comprises 14 residues. The CDR3 bases are TGTGCCAGCAGCTTGGAGGCGGGCCTGGCGCCCCAGCATTTT. Translated, it gives CASSLEAGLAPQHF.